These 18 T cell receptor beta chains share one sample of origin, sequenced in a study of blood T cell repertoires in COVID-19. Only in-frame clones appear in the TCRdb table, and some are missing; sequencing was by immunoSEQ multiplex PCR. Altogether 50,000 to 60,000 clones are present, 70% to 90% being singletons, with the ten largest covering 7.4%. The sequenced material came from peripheral blood. Every receptor here comes from a human donor with active COVID-19. The donor label of this sample is uncertain.

The J gene is TRBJ2-1, the V gene TRBV9, with 9 positions matching TRBD2. CDR3 size: 14 residues. V shed 4 bases and J 6 bases; nucleotides not matched to a gene: 5. CDR1 and CDR2 from the germline V gene are SGDLS and YYNGEE. As DNA, the CDR3 is TGTGCCAGCAGCCCGCGGGGGGGAGGCAATGAGCAGTTCTTC. Its protein is CASSPRGGGNEQFF. Filled out from reference TRBV9 and TRBJ2-1, the complete variable domain reads DSGVTQTPKHLITATGQRVTLRCSPRSGDLSVYWYQQSLDQGLQFLIQYYNGEERAKGNILERFSAQQFPDLHSELNLSSLELGDSALYFCASSPRGGGNEQFFGPGTRLTVL.

V is TRBV7-9 and J is TRBJ1-6; possibly TRBD1 for D (5 bases). The V and J ends lost 3 bases and 5 bases respectively, with 8 bases between them. The CDR3 is made up of 14 amino acids. CDR1 is SEHNR and CDR2 is FQNEAQ in the germline V gene (reference sequence). The DNA for the CDR3 is TGTGCCAGCAGCTTGGGCAGGGATAATTCACCCCTCCACTTT. This sequence encodes CASSLGRDNSPLHF.

This sequence joins TRBV4-3 and TRBJ2-7; TRBD2 matches 12 bases. After removal of 4 bases from V and 3 bases from J, the junction contained 4 bases not matched to a gene. The CDR3 covers 15 residues. CDR1 is LGHNA and CDR2 is YSLEER in the germline V gene. The CDR3 loop reads CASSRGTSGFYEQYF. In DNA form, the CDR3 reads TGCGCCAGCAGCCGCGGGACTAGCGGGTTCTACGAGCAGTACTTC.

The genes are TRBV19 and TRBJ1-1; 7 bases align to TRBD1. The CDR3 extends over 14 amino acids. Trimming removed 6 bases from V and 6 bases from J; junction bases left unmatched: 10. Germline V CDR1 and CDR2: LNHDA, SQIVND (reference sequence). The CDR3 coding sequence is TGTGCCAGTAGGGAACAGGGGCCGGGAGCTGAAGCTTTCTTT. Encoded protein: CASREQGPGAEAFF.

The V and J genes are TRBV11-2 and TRBJ2-1, with D possibly matching TRBD2 (5 bases). Germline V CDR1 and CDR2: SGHAT, FQNNGV. Trimming left V 0 bases short and J 8 bases short, with 11 bases between. This CDR3 region has 14 residues. DNA of the CDR3: TGTGCCAGCAGCTTAGAGCGAGGGTCAGATGAGCAGTTCTTC. Its protein product is CASSLERGSDEQFF.

This clone was picked up one time. The V and J genes are TRBV29-1 and TRBJ1-1; D call uncertain. There are 14 residues in the CDR3. Trimming pared 2 bases from V and 1 base from J, leaving 11 bases between. Germline CDR1 is SQVTM and CDR2 is ANQGSEA. The CDR3: CSVEKGLRNTEAFF. The DNA for the CDR3 is TGCAGCGTTGAAAAAGGACTTAGGAACACTGAAGCTTTCTTT.

This clone has only a few counts. The chain employs TRBV24-1 and TRBJ1-5; a possible D gene is TRBD1 (5 bases). Germline CDR1 is KGHDR and CDR2 is SFDVKD. V gave up 4 bases and J gave up 0 bases, with 9 bases separating them. The CDR3 has 15 amino acids. The CDR3 here is CATSEAGNSNQPQHF. The CDR3 DNA reads as TGTGCCACCAGTGAAGCAGGGAATAGCAATCAGCCCCAGCATTTT.

The chain recombines TRBV19 with TRBJ2-7; TRBD1 might be the D (6 bases). V was trimmed by 6 bases and J by 4 bases, leaving 16 bases between them. This CDR3 is 14 amino acids long. The germline gives CDR1 LNHDA, CDR2 SQIVND (reference sequence). CDR3 in DNA: TGTGCCAGTAGGACGGACAGCCCCTATTACGAGCAGTACTTC. Translation: CASRTDSPYYEQYF.

The chain carries TRBV6-1 and TRBJ2-7; maybe TRBD2 (6 bases). The V gene's germline CDR1 is MNHNS and CDR2 SASEGT. This CDR3 contains 16 residues. V dropped 4 bases and J dropped 0 bases, with 16 bases sitting between them. The CDR3 here is CASSGFRRGNSYEQYF. For the CDR3, the DNA is TGTGCCAGCAGTGGTTTTAGGCGGGGAAACTCCTACGAGCAGTACTTC.

This sequence joins TRBV7-2 and TRBJ2-1; D might be TRBD2 (6 bases). This CDR3 has 16 residues. CDR1 and CDR2 (germline): SGHTA, FQGNSA. V lost 2 bases and J 4 bases, leaving 15 bases between the germline ends. The CDR3 here is CASSLPAAGRYNEQFF. CDR3 nucleotides: TGTGCCAGCAGCTTACCGGCCGCGGGACGGTACAATGAGCAGTTCTTC.

The CDR3 DNA is TGTGCCAGCGGGACAGGGGGCACTGAAGCTTTCTTT. Translation: CASGTGGTEAFF. This chain connects TRBV6-5 to TRBJ1-1, with TRBD1 matching over 11 bases. Losses at the gene ends were 8 bases for V and 4 bases for J; bases not matched to a gene: 0. Germline CDR1 MNHEY, CDR2 SVGAGI. This CDR3 region has 12 residues.

This rearrangement joins TRBV6-5 to TRBJ1-1; no reliable D call. V shed 6 bases and J shed 2 bases, with 10 bases lying between them. In germline, CDR1 is MNHEY, CDR2 SVGAGI. This CDR3 contains 13 residues. CDR3 sequence reads: CASRFTYNTEAFF. CDR3 DNA sequence: TGTGCCAGCAGGTTCACATATAACACTGAAGCTTTCTTT.

This chain joins TRBV5-6 and TRBJ1-2, with a weak D call TRBD1 (5 bases). V was clipped by 4 bases and J by 8 bases, with 12 bases between them. Germline CDR1 is SGHDT and CDR2 is YYEEEE. This CDR3 has 12 residues. The CDR3 nucleotides are TGTGCCAGCAGCGGAGCCCCAGGGGGCTACACCTTC. Its translation is CASSGAPGGYTF.

The chain joins TRBV27 to TRBJ2-3; a weak D match, TRBD1 (6 bases). The CDR3 runs to 16 residues. The germline CDR1 and CDR2 sequences are MNHEY and SMNVEV (reference sequence). Between the trimmed V and J ends, which lost 6 bases and 5 bases, there was a span of 21 bases. The CDR3: CASSGALQGIIDTQYF. The CDR3 nucleotides read TGTGCCAGCAGCGGGGCCCTACAGGGAATTATAGATACGCAGTATTTT.

This clone was picked up one time. The rearrangement uses TRBV30 and TRBJ1-2, with D hard to call. V gave up 0 bases and J gave up 8 bases, with 10 bases separating them. The CDR3 has 12 residues. The germline V gene encodes CDR1 GTSNPN and CDR2 SVGIG (reference sequence). The CDR3 DNA follows: TGTGCCTGGAGTGTACTAGGGATAGGCTACACCTTC. It translates to CAWSVLGIGYTF. The full variable domain, its missing parts supplied by reference TRBV30 and TRBJ1-2, is SQTIHQWPATLVQPVGSPLSLECTVEGTSNPNLYWYRQAAGRGLQLLFYSVGIGQISSEVPQNLSASRPQDRQFILSSKKLLLSDSGFYLCAWSVLGIGYTFGSGTRLTVV.

The chain is built from TRBV11-3 and TRBJ2-6; D perhaps matches TRBD1 (6 bases). V was pared by 7 bases and J by 0 bases, with 16 bases between. CDR3 size: 17 residues. Germline V gene lookup returns CDR1 SGHNT and CDR2 YENEEA. The CDR3 nucleotides read TGTGCCAGCACCCGAGAGGGGACACGCTCTGGGGCCAACGTCCTGACTTTC. Its translation: CASTREGTRSGANVLTF.

The chain joins TRBV9 to TRBJ1-3; unclear D gene. CDR1 is SGDLS, CDR2 YYNGEE, per germline. Trimming stripped 0 bases from V and 0 bases from J, with 10 bases between. The CDR3 has 16 residues. The CDR3 reads CASSVATQLSGNTIYF. DNA of the CDR3: TGTGCCAGCAGCGTAGCTACACAGCTCTCTGGAAACACCATATATTTT.

The rearrangement uses TRBV5-1 and TRBJ2-1, with D unclear. Between the trimmed V and J ends, which lost 2 bases and 5 bases, there was a span of 2 bases. CDR1 is SGHRS and CDR2 is YFSETQ in the germline V gene. The CDR3 consists of 11 residues. The CDR3 nucleotides read TGCGCCAGCAGCTTTAACAATGAGCAGTTCTTC. This sequence encodes CASSFNNEQFF.